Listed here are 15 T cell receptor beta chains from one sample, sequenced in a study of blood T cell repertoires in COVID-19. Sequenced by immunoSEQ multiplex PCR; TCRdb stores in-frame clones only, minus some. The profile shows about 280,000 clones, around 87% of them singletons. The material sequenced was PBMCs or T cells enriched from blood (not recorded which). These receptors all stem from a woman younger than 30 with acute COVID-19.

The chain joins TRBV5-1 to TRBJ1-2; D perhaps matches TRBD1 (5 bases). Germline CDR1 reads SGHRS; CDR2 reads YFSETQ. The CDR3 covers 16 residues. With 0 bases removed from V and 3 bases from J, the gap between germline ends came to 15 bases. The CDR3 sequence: CASSLALGREDYGYTF. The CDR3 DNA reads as TGCGCCAGCAGCTTGGCTCTAGGCAGGGAGGACTATGGCTACACCTTC. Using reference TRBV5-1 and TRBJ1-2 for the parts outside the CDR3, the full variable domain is KAGVTQTPRYLIKTRGQQVTLSCSPISGHRSVSWYQQTPGQGLQFLFEYFSETQRNKGNFPGRFSGRQFSNSRSEMNVSTLELGDSALYLCASSLALGREDYGYTFGSGTRLTVV.

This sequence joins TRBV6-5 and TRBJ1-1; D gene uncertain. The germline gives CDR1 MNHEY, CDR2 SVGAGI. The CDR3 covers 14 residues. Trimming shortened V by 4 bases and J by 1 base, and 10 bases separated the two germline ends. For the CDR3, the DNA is TGTGCCAGCAGTTTCACAACTACGAACACTGAAGCTTTCTTT. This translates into CASSFTTTNTEAFF.

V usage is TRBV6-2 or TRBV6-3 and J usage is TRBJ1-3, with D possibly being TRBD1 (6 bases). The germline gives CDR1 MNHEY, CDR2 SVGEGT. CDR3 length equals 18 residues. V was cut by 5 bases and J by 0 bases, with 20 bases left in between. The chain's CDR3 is CASSPYQQGASSGNTIYF. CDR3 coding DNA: TGTGCCAGCAGTCCATATCAACAGGGCGCTTCCTCTGGAAACACCATATATTTT.

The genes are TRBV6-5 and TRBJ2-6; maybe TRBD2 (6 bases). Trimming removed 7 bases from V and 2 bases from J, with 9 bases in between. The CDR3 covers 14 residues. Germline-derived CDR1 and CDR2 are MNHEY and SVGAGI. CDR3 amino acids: CASNLAPGANVLTF. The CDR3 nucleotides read TGTGCCAGCAACCTAGCGCCTGGGGCCAACGTCCTGACTTTC.

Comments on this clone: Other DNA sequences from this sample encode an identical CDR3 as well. The CDR3 region is CASSQGSGIYNEQFF. The CDR3 DNA reads as TGCGCCAGCAGCCAAGGTAGCGGGATATACAATGAGCAGTTCTTC. The chain is built from TRBV4-3 and TRBJ2-1; 8 bases agree with TRBD2. V dropped 1 base and J dropped 4; count of bases not matched to a gene: 3. This CDR3 has 15 residues. Germline V gene sequence: CDR1 LGHNA, CDR2 YSLEER.

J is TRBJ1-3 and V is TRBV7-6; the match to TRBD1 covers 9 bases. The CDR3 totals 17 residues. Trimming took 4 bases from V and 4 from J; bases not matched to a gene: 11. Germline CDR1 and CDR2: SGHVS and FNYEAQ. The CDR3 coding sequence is TGTGCCAGCAGCTCCCCTCGGACAGGGGCTGGAGGAAACACCATATATTTT. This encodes CASSSPRTGAGGNTIYF.

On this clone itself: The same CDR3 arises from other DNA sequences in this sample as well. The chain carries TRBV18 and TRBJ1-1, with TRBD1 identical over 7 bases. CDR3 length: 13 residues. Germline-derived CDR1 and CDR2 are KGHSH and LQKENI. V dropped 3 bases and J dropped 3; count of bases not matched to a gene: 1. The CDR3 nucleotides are TGTGCCAGCTCACCCCAGGGGGACACTGAAGCTTTCTTT. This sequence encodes CASSPQGDTEAFF. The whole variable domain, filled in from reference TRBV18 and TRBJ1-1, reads NAGVMQNPRHLVRRRGQEARLRCSPMKGHSHVYWYRQLPEEGLKFMVYLQKENIIDESGMPKERFSAEFPKEGPSILRIQQVVRGDSAAYFCASSPQGDTEAFFGQGTRLTVV.

For the CDR3, the DNA is TGTGCCAGCAGCTGGGACAGGGGGGACAGCGGGGAGCTGTTTTTT. Translated, it gives CASSWDRGDSGELFF. The chain carries TRBV7-2 and TRBJ2-2, with 11 bases identical to TRBD1. The length of the CDR3 is 15 residues. V dropped 4 bases and J dropped 7; count of bases not matched to a gene: 5. From germline, CDR1 is SGHTA and CDR2 FQGNSA.

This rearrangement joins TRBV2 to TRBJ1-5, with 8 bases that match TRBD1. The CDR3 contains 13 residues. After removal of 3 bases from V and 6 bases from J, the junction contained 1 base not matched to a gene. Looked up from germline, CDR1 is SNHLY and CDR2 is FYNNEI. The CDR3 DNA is TGTGCCAGCAGTGACAGGGGGCCTCAGCCCCAGCATTTT. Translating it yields CASSDRGPQPQHF.

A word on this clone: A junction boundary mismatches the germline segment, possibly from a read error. The CDR3 bases are TGTGCCAGCAGCCCGATAGGCGTGCGGGAGCCCCACTTC. Its protein product is CASSPIGVREPHF. The chain employs TRBV7-6 and TRBJ2-7; TRBD2 agrees at 7 bases. Germline lookup yields CDR1 SGHVS and CDR2 FNYEAQ. The CDR3 totals 13 residues.

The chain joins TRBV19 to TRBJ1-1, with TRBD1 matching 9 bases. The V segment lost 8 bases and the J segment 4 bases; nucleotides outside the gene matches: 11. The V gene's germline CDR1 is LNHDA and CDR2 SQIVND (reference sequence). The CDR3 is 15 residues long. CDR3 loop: CASGRSTGGGTEAFF. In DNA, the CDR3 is TGTGCCAGTGGACGAAGTACAGGGGGCGGCACTGAAGCTTTCTTT.

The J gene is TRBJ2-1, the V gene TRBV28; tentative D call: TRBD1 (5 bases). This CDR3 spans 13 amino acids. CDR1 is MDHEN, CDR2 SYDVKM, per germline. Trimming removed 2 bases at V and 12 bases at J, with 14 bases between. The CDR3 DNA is TGTGCCAGCAGTTTACCCCAGACCACAGGGCAGTTCTTC. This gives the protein CASSLPQTTGQFF.

The CDR3 nucleotides read TGTGCCTGGAGTGTACAACGGGTTTGGGGTGGACAGGTGGGCAATCAGCCCCAGCATTTT. This encodes CAWSVQRVWGGQVGNQPQHF. This chain uses TRBV30 with TRBJ1-5; TRBD1 aligns across 7 bases. J gave up 2 bases and V 0 bases, and 19 bases lay outside the gene matches. This CDR3 is 20 amino acids long. CDR1 GTSNPN and CDR2 SVGIG come from the germline V gene (reference sequence).

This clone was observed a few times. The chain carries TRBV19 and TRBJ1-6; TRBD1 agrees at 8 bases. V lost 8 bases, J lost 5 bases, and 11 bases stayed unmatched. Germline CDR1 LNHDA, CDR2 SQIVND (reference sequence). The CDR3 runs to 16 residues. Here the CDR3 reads CASRSGGLFDNSPLHF. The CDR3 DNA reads TGTGCCAGTCGATCAGGGGGCCTTTTTGATAATTCACCCCTCCACTTT.

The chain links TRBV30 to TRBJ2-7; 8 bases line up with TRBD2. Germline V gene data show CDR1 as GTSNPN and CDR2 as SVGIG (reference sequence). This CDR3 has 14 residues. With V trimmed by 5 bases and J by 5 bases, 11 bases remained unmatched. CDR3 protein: CAWSKAGVSDEQYF. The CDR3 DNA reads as TGTGCCTGGTCCAAAGCGGGAGTTTCTGACGAGCAGTACTTC.